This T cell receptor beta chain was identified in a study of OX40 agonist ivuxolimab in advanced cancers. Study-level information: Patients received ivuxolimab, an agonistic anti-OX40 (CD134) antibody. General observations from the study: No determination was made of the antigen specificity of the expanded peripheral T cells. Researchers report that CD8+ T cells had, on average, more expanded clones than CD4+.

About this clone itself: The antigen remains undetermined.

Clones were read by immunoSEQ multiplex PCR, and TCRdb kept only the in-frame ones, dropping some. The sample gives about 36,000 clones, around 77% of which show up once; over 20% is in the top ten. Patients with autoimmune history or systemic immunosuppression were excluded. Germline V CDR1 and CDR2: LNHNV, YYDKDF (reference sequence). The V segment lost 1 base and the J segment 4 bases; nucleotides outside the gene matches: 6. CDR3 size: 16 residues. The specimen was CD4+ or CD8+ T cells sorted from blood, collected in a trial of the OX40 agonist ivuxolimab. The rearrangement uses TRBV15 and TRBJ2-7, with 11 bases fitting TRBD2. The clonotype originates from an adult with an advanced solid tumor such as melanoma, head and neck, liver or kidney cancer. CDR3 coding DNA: TGTGCCACCAGCAGAGCGTCAACTAGCGGGAGTTACGAGCAGTACTTC. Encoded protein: CATSRASTSGSYEQYF.